The 30 T cell receptor beta chains reported below all come from one sample, sequenced in a study of blood T cell repertoires in COVID-19. Only in-frame clones appear in the TCRdb table, and some are missing; sequencing was by immunoSEQ multiplex PCR. The table has approximately 240,000 clones, 79% seen once. The sequenced material came from peripheral blood. These TCRs come from a woman aged 40 to 55 with active or convalescent COVID-19.

J is TRBJ2-3 and V is TRBV24-1; D possibly corresponds to TRBD1 (6 bases). The CDR3 is 17 amino acids. The V gene lost 5 bases and the J gene lost 2 bases, with 19 bases spanning the gap. The germline CDR1 and CDR2 sequences are KGHDR and SFDVKD. The CDR3 DNA follows: TGTGCCACCAGTGGGGACAAAGCGGCAAGAACCACAGATACGCAGTATTTT. This gives the protein CATSGDKAARTTDTQYF.

This chain links TRBV6-5 with TRBJ2-7, with D tentatively TRBD2 (6 bases). The CDR3 runs to 12 residues. Germline values: CDR1 MNHEY, CDR2 SVGAGI. V lost 5 bases, J lost 5 bases, and 10 bases lay in between. The CDR3 nucleotides are TGTGCCAGCAGTCGCGGCGGGAACGAGCAGTACTTC. It yields the protein CASSRGGNEQYF.

The chain recombines TRBV6-5 with TRBJ1-2; 8 nucleotides match TRBD1. Losses at the gene ends were 6 bases for V and 4 bases for J; bases not matched to a gene: 7. The germline CDR1 and CDR2 sequences are MNHEY and SVGAGI. The CDR3 spans 14 residues. The CDR3 is CASRRQGSGYGYTF. The CDR3 nucleotides are TGTGCCAGCAGGAGACAGGGGTCTGGCTATGGCTACACCTTC.

This chain connects TRBV7-9 to TRBJ2-1; D is ambiguous. The CDR3 spans 15 residues. In germline, CDR1 is SEHNR, CDR2 FQNEAQ (reference sequence). V was shortened by 5 bases and J by 1 base, with 12 bases between the two germline ends. DNA of the CDR3: TGTGCCAGCAGCACTAACGTACTGTCCTACAATGAGCAGTTCTTC. It yields the protein CASSTNVLSYNEQFF.

The chain joins TRBV7-9 to TRBJ1-1; no firm D call. This CDR3 is 14 amino acids long. With 5 bases removed from V and 3 bases from J, the gap between germline ends came to 13 bases. CDR1 SEHNR and CDR2 FQNEAQ come from the germline V gene (reference sequence). The CDR3 DNA follows: TGTGCCAGCAGCGCGGGAGGGTACCACACTGAAGCTTTCTTT. It codes for CASSAGGYHTEAFF.

The chain is built from TRBV2 and TRBJ1-6, with D maybe TRBD1 (6 bases). V dropped 7 bases and J dropped 7 bases, with 17 bases sitting between them. This CDR3 comprises 15 residues. Germline CDR1 is SNHLY and CDR2 is FYNNEI. This chain's CDR3 is CASKARGNENSPLHF. CDR3 nucleotides: TGTGCCAGCAAAGCAAGGGGGAACGAAAATTCACCCCTCCACTTT.

This clone was counted a few times. V and J are TRBV28 and TRBJ2-1; the match to TRBD1 covers 8 bases. Germline CDR1 reads MDHEN; CDR2 reads SYDVKM. The CDR3 sequence is 15 residues long. The V gene end was trimmed by 2 bases and the J gene end by 7 bases; junction bases not matched to a gene: 7. CDR3 in DNA: TGTGCCAGCAGTTTAATCAGGGGGCGCGGGAATGAGCAGTTCTTC. It encodes CASSLIRGRGNEQFF.

The chain links TRBV4-1 to TRBJ1-3; no definite D call. The CDR3 has 15 residues. V lost 2 bases and J 0 bases, leaving 8 bases between the germline ends. CDR1 MGHRA and CDR2 YSYEKL come from the germline V gene. DNA of the CDR3: TGCGCCAGCAGCCAAACGGACTACTCTGGAAACACCATATATTTT. This gives the protein CASSQTDYSGNTIYF.

On this clone: This CDR3 is also generated by other DNA sequences in the sample. The chain is built from TRBV5-1 and TRBJ1-1; TRBD1 aligns across 9 bases. CDR1 and CDR2 from the germline V gene are SGHRS and YFSETQ. Trimming took 4 bases from V and 2 from J; bases not matched to a gene: 3. The CDR3 has 14 residues. This CDR3 reads CASSRDRANTEAFF. CDR3 nucleotide sequence: TGCGCCAGCAGCCGGGACAGGGCCAACACTGAAGCTTTCTTT.

The chain couples TRBV9 to TRBJ1-2, with a tentative D call TRBD1 (6 bases). This CDR3 contains 15 residues. With 0 bases removed from V and 5 bases from J, the gap between germline ends came to 14 bases. The germline gives CDR1 SGDLS, CDR2 YYNGEE. The CDR3 sequence: CASSVEGDTRYGYTF. In nucleotides, the CDR3 is TGTGCCAGCAGCGTAGAGGGGGACACCAGGTATGGCTACACCTTC. Full variable domain (outside the CDR3, taken from reference TRBV9 and TRBJ1-2): DSGVTQTPKHLITATGQRVTLRCSPRSGDLSVYWYQQSLDQGLQFLIQYYNGEERAKGNILERFSAQQFPDLHSELNLSSLELGDSALYFCASSVEGDTRYGYTFGSGTRLTVV.

This clone was observed a single time. The chain combines TRBV15 with TRBJ1-5, with D possibly TRBD1 on 5 matching bases. The V end was cut by 5 bases, the J end by 5 bases, with 16 bases between. Germline V gene lookup returns CDR1 LNHNV and CDR2 YYDKDF (reference sequence). The CDR3 consists of 15 residues. The CDR3 bases are TGTGCCACCAGCCAACTCGGGCAGGGTCATCAGCCCCAGCATTTT. This translates into CATSQLGQGHQPQHF.

This clone was detected ten times or more. This rearrangement joins TRBV5-4 to TRBJ2-7; maybe TRBD2 (5 bases). The germline V gene encodes CDR1 SGHNT and CDR2 YYREEE (reference sequence). CDR3 size: 14 residues. V lost 5 bases to trimming and J lost 2 bases, with 14 bases between them. The CDR3 region is CASRVGGGPYEQYF. CDR3 sequence (DNA): TGTGCCAGCAGGGTTGGAGGAGGTCCCTACGAGCAGTACTTC. Filled out from reference TRBV5-4 and TRBJ2-7, the complete variable domain reads ETGVTQSPTHLIKTRGQQVTLRCSSQSGHNTVSWYQQALGQGPQFIFQYYREEENGRGNFPPRFSGLQFPNYSSELNVNALELDDSALYLCASRVGGGPYEQYFGPGTRLTVT.

This chain joins TRBV5-1 and TRBJ1-2; 9 bases align to TRBD1. Per the germline V gene, CDR1 is SGHRS and CDR2 is YFSETQ. The CDR3 runs to 12 residues. With V trimmed by 4 bases and J by 9 bases, 4 bases remained unmatched. The CDR3 loop reads CASSPGQGSYTF. DNA for the CDR3: TGCGCCAGCAGCCCGGGACAGGGAAGCTACACCTTC.

Only a few counts were recorded for this clone. The rearrangement uses TRBV19 and TRBJ1-3; a possible D gene is TRBD1 (5 bases). V was trimmed by 5 bases and J by 0 bases, leaving 8 bases between them. Germline CDR1 and CDR2: LNHDA and SQIVND (reference sequence). CDR3 size: 14 residues. DNA for the CDR3: TGTGCCAGTAGTCGGGGGAACTCTGGAAACACCATATATTTT. The encoded protein is CASSRGNSGNTIYF.

V usage is TRBV9 and J usage is TRBJ1-6; the D is unclear. Germline CDR1 is SGDLS and CDR2 is YYNGEE. The CDR3 has 16 amino acids. Trimming pared 3 bases from V and 9 bases from J, leaving 19 bases between. The CDR3 protein is CASSESGPYLGSPLHF. CDR3 bases: TGTGCCAGCAGCGAAAGCGGGCCTTATCTAGGTTCACCCCTCCACTTT.

This clone was seen more than once but under ten times. The CDR3 spells CASGLSLGTGLREKLFF. CDR3 coding DNA: TGTGCTAGTGGTTTGTCGTTGGGGACAGGCCTTCGGGAAAAACTGTTTTTT. This rearrangement joins TRBV12-5 to TRBJ1-4, with TRBD1 matching 8 bases. Germline V gene lookup returns CDR1 LGHNT and CDR2 FRNRAP. V lost 2 bases, J lost 8 bases, and 13 bases stayed unmatched. The CDR3 loop spans 17 amino acids.

This chain connects TRBV5-8 to TRBJ2-2; D possibly corresponds to TRBD2 (7 bases). CDR1 is SGHTS, CDR2 YDEGEE, per germline. This CDR3 spans 15 amino acids. V was cut by 1 base and J by 6 bases, with 13 bases left in between. The CDR3 nucleotides are TGTGCCAGCAGCTTGCTCCGGGGGGCCGCCGGGGAGCTGTTTTTT. Translation gives CASSLLRGAAGELFF.

This sequence joins TRBV7-9 and TRBJ1-4, with 10 nucleotides matching TRBD1. The CDR3 is 18 amino acids. J lost 0 bases, V lost 1 base, and 5 bases had no gene match. The V gene's germline CDR1 is SEHNR and CDR2 FQNEAQ (reference sequence). The CDR3 nucleotides are TGTGCCAGCAGCTTAGGTGGGACAGGGGTTGCAACTAATGAAAAACTGTTTTTT. The encoded protein is CASSLGGTGVATNEKLFF.

V and J are TRBV10-3 and TRBJ1-2, with D hard to call. V was pared by 0 bases and J by 6 bases, with 11 bases between. Looked up from germline, CDR1 is ENHRY and CDR2 is SYGVKD. This CDR3 has 14 amino acids. Here the CDR3 reads CAISESTKTHGYTF. CDR3 DNA: TGTGCCATCAGTGAGTCGACAAAAACCCATGGCTACACCTTC.

The V call is TRBV6-6, the J call TRBJ1-2, with 8 bases identical to TRBD1. The V gene's germline CDR1 is MNHNY and CDR2 SVGAGI (reference sequence). V shed 4 bases, J shed 8 bases, and the junction held 6 bases outside the gene matches. CDR3 length equals 13 residues. CDR3 sequence reads: CASSLTGDRGYTF. CDR3 nucleotide sequence: TGTGCCAGCAGTTTGACAGGGGATCGGGGCTACACCTTC.

This chain joins TRBV5-4 and TRBJ2-5; tentatively, D is TRBD2 (6 bases). The length of the CDR3 is 14 residues. Germline CDR1 is SGHNT and CDR2 is YYREEE (reference sequence). Trimming cost V 4 bases and J 2 bases, with 12 bases left between them. CDR3: CASSHSGLQETQYF. The DNA of the CDR3 is TGTGCCAGCAGCCATAGCGGACTACAAGAGACCCAGTACTTC.

The chain uses TRBV2 and TRBJ1-1; no clear D. This CDR3 contains 13 residues. Germline V gene sequence: CDR1 SNHLY, CDR2 FYNNEI. The V gene lost 6 bases and the J gene lost 1 base, with 9 bases spanning the gap. The DNA for the CDR3 is TGTGCCAGCAGGCGATTCACGAACACTGAAGCTTTCTTT. It encodes CASRRFTNTEAFF.

The V gene is TRBV6-1, the J gene TRBJ1-1, with D uncertain. Trimming removed 6 bases from V and 10 bases from J, with 12 bases in between. From germline, CDR1 is MNHNS and CDR2 SASEGT. The CDR3 runs to 11 residues. The CDR3 DNA follows: TGTGCCAGCAGGTACGAGGGAGTAGCTTTCTTT. It specifies CASRYEGVAFF.

The V call is TRBV7-9, the J call TRBJ1-4; no reliable D call. The CDR3 extends over 14 amino acids. Germline CDR1 is SEHNR and CDR2 is FQNEAQ (reference sequence). V lost 2 bases and J 7 bases, leaving 11 bases between the germline ends. The CDR3 sequence: CASSLSTGSEKLFF. Here the CDR3 DNA reads TGTGCCAGCAGCTTAAGCACCGGGAGTGAAAAACTGTTTTTT.

The sample holds one count of this clone. The chain employs TRBV14 and TRBJ2-3, with D perhaps TRBD2 (6 bases). From germline, CDR1 is SGHDN and CDR2 FVKESK. V was cut by 5 bases and J by 4 bases, with 19 bases left in between. The CDR3 extends over 16 amino acids. CDR3 sequence (DNA): TGTGCCAGCAGCAAGACTAGGGAGGCACGAGCAGATACGCAGTATTTT. Its translation: CASSKTREARADTQYF.

This clone was found once. The chain links TRBV2 to TRBJ1-2, with a tentative D call TRBD1 (5 bases). Trimming shortened V by 5 bases and J by 2 bases, and 9 bases separated the two germline ends. CDR3 length equals 13 residues. Per germline, CDR1 SNHLY and CDR2 FYNNEI. The CDR3 reads CASSTDSNYGYTF. The CDR3 DNA follows: TGTGCCAGCAGTACCGACAGCAACTATGGCTACACCTTC. The variable domain in full, completed from reference TRBV2 and TRBJ1-2, reads EPEVTQTPSHQVTQMGQEVILRCVPISNHLYFYWYRQILGQKVEFLVSFYNNEISEKSEIFDDQFSVERPDGSNFTLKIRSTKLEDSAMYFCASSTDSNYGYTFGSGTRLTVV.

The chain combines TRBV5-1 with TRBJ1-4, with TRBD1 as a possible D gene (6 bases). This CDR3 has 15 residues. Germline V gives CDR1 SGHRS, CDR2 YFSETQ. Deletions cut 4 bases from V and 4 bases from J, with 14 bases between. The CDR3 DNA follows: TGCGCCAGCAGCCCAGGGCAGGGGCTTAATGAAAAACTGTTTTTT. Its translation: CASSPGQGLNEKLFF.

This chain joins TRBV2 and TRBJ2-1; 9 nucleotides agree with TRBD1. The junction had 3 bases not matched to a gene; V was cut back by 5 bases and J by 4 bases. CDR1 SNHLY and CDR2 FYNNEI come from the germline V gene. The CDR3 is 14 amino acids. The DNA of the CDR3 is TGTGCCAGCAGTTTAGACAGGGGGTACAATGAGCAGTTCTTC. Its protein product is CASSLDRGYNEQFF.

This clone was seen just once. The V call is TRBV7-9, the J call TRBJ1-1, with 8 bases aligning to TRBD1. With 4 bases clipped from V and 3 bases from J, the junction kept 7 bases outside the gene matches. Germline V gene sequence: CDR1 SEHNR, CDR2 FQNEAQ (reference sequence). This CDR3 is built from 15 residues. The CDR3 is CASSSRTGWDTEAFF. CDR3 nucleotide sequence: TGTGCCAGCAGCTCCCGGACAGGGTGGGACACTGAAGCTTTCTTT.

A word on this clone: Other DNA sequences in this sample translate to the same CDR3. V is TRBV5-5 and J is TRBJ2-5; TRBD1 is a possible D gene (5 bases). Per germline, CDR1 SGHKS and CDR2 YYEKEE (reference sequence). Deletions cut 0 bases from V and 5 bases from J, with 8 bases between. The CDR3 has 13 amino acids. CDR3 nucleotides: TGTGCCAGCAGCTTGGCCGCAGGGGAGACCCAGTACTTC. It specifies CASSLAAGETQYF.